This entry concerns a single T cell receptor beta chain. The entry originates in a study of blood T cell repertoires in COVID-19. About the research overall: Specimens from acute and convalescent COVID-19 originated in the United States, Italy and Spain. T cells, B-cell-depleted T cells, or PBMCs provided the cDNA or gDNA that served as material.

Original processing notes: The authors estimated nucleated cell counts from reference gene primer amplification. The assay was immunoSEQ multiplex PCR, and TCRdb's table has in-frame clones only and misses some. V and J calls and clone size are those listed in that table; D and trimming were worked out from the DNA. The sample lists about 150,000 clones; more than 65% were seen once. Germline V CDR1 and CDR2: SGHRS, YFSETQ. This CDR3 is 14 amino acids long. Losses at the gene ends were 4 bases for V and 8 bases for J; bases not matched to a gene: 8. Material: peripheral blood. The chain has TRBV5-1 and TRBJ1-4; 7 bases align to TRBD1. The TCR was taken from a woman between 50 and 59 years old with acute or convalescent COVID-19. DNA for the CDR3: TGCGCCAGCAGCCCTGGGACAGTACGAGAAAAACTGTTTTTT. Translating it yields CASSPGTVREKLFF.